This T cell receptor (beta chain) is drawn from a study of identical twins. TCRdb re-analysed the 5' RACE reads in MiXCR, keeping a single row per CDR3 protein. The sample lists 500,000 to 550,000 distinct CDR3 sequences, 20% to 25% occurring once. Concerning this clonotype itself: Its antigen is not known.

Findings of the study overall: Conclusions were based on cross-sectional statistical analysis, without following the same donors.

The germline gives CDR1 KGHDR, CDR2 SFDVKD. V was shortened by 3 bases and J by 2 bases, with 18 bases between the two germline ends. CDR3 length: 18 amino acids. This sample also appeared in a second study, on yellow fever vaccine responses in identical twins.

The sample was CD4+ T cells sorted from blood. V gene TRBV24-1 combines with J gene TRBJ2-2, with D possibly being TRBD2 (6 bases). This clonotype was obtained from a woman aged 18-35 years in good health. The CDR3 sequence is CATSDPPPGRENTGELFF. The CDR3 coding sequence is TGTGCCACCAGTGATCCTCCTCCAGGGCGGGAAAACACCGGGGAGCTGTTTTTT.